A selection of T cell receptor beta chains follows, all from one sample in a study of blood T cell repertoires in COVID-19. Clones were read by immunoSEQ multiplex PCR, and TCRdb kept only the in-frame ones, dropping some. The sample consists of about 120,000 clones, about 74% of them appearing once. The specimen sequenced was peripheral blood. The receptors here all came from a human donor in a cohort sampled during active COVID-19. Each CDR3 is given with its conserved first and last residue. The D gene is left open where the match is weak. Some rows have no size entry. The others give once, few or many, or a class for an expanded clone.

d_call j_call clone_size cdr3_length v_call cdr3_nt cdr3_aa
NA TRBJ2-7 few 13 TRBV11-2 TGTGCCAGCAGCTTAGCGGTCGGGGACGAGCAGTACTTC CASSLAVGDEQYF
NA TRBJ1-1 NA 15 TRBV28 TGTGCCAGCAGTTTGGGCCTCGACGGGAACACTGAAGCTTTCTTT CASSLGLDGNTEAFF
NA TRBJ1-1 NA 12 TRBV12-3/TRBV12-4 TGTGCCAGCAGTTTAATAGTCACTGAAGCTTTCTTT CASSLIVTEAFF
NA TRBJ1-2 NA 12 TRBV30 TGTGCCTGGAGTGTACGGGGGAGGGGCTACACCTTC CAWSVRGRGYTF
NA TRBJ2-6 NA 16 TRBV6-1 TGTGCCAGCAGTGAATCTCGTAATACTGGGGCCAACGTCCTGACTTTC CASSESRNTGANVLTF
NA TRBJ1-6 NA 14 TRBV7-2 TGTGCCAGCAGCTTCGAGACAGGTTACTCACCCCTCCACTTT CASSFETGYSPLHF
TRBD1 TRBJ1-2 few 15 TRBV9 TGTGCCAGCAGCGTGTTGGGGGACAGTCGCTATGGCTACACCTTC CASSVLGDSRYGYTF
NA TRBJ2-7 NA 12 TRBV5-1 TGCGCCAGCAGTCACCAGGGTTACGAGCAGTACTTC CASSHQGYEQYF
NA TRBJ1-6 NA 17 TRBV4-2 TGTGCCAGCAGCCAAACTCTTCCCGGGGGTTACAATTCACCCCTCCACTTT CASSQTLPGGYNSPLHF
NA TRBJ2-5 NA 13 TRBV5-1 TGCGCCAGCAGGGCCCCGTCTCCGGAGACCCAGTACTTC CASRAPSPETQYF
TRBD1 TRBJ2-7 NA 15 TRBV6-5 TGTGCCAGCAGTTATGACAGGGGGCCTTCCTACGAGCAGTACTTC CASSYDRGPSYEQYF
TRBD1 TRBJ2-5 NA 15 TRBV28 TGTGCCAGCAGCCTCGAGGACAGGGACGGGGAGACCCAGTACTTC CASSLEDRDGETQYF
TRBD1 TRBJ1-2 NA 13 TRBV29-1 TGCAGCGTTGAAAACAGGGGCGAACCTGGCTACACCTTC CSVENRGEPGYTF
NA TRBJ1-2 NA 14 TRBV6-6 TGTGCCAGCTTACCTGGCGGTCCCAACTATGGCTACACCTTC CASLPGGPNYGYTF
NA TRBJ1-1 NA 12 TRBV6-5 TGTGCCAGCCGTCGGGGGAGGACTGAAGCTTTCTTT CASRRGRTEAFF
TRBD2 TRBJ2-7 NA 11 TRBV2 TGTGCCAGCAGGGCGGGGGGCGAGCAGTACTTC CASRAGGEQYF
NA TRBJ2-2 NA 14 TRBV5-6 TGTGCCAGCAGCTTGAACCCACTGAACGGGGAGCTGTTTTTT CASSLNPLNGELFF
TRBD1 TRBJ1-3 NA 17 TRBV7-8 TGTGCCAGCAGCTTAGAGGGGGCAGGGGTTCCTGGAAACACCATATATTTT CASSLEGAGVPGNTIYF
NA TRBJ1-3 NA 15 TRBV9 TGTGCCAGCAGCGTCCACGGTTCCTCTGGAAACACCATATATTTT CASSVHGSSGNTIYF
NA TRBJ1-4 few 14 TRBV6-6 TGTGCCAGCAGTCGCATTGGCACTAATGAAAAACTGTTTTTT CASSRIGTNEKLFF
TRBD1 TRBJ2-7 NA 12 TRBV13 TGTGCCAGCAGTGAACGGACAGGGGAGCAGTACTTC CASSERTGEQYF
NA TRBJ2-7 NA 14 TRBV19 TGTGCCAGTAGTATTTTCACCGGGGACTACGAGCAGTACTTC CASSIFTGDYEQYF
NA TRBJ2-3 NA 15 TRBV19 TGTGCCAGTAGTATCACTGGCGGGAGCACAGATACGCAGTATTTT CASSITGGSTDTQYF
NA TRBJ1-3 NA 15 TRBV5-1 TGCGCCAGCAGCCGGTCCGGACAGACTGGAAACACCATATATTTT CASSRSGQTGNTIYF
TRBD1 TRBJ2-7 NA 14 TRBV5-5 TGTGCCAGCAAGACCCAGGGGGCGAACTACGAGCAGTACTTC CASKTQGANYEQYF
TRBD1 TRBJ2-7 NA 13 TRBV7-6 TGTGCCAGCAGCCAGGGACAGACCTACGAGCAGTACTTC CASSQGQTYEQYF